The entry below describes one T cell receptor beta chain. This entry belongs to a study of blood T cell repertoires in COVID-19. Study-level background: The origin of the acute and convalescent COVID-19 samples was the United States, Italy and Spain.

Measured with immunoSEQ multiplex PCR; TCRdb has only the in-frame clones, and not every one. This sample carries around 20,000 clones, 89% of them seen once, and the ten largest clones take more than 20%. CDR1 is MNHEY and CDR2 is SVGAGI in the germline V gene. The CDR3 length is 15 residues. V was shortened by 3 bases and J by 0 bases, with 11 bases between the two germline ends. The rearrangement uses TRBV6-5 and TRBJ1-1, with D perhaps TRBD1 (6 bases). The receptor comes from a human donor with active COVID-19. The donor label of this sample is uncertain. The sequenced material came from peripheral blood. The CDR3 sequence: CASSYGTSLNTEAFF. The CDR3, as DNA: TGTGCCAGCAGTTATGGGACATCGTTGAACACTGAAGCTTTCTTT.